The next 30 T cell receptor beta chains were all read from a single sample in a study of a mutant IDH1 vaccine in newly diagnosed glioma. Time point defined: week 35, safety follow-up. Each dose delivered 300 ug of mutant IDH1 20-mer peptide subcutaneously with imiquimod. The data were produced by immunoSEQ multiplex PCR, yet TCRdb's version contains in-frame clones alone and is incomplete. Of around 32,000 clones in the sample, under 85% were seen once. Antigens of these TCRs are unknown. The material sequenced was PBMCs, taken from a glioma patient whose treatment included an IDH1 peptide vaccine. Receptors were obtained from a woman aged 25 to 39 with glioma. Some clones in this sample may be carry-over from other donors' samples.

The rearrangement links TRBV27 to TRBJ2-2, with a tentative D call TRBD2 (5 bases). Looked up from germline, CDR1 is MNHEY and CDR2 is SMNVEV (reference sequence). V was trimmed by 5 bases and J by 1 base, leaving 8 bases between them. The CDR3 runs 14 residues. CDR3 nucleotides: TGTGCCAGCAGTCGGACTGTGAACACCGGGGAGCTGTTTTTT. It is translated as CASSRTVNTGELFF.

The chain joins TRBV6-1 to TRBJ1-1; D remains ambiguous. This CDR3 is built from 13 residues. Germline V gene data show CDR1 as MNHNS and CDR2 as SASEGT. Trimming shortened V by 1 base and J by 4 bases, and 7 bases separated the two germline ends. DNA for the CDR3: TGTGCCAGCAGTGAAGTAAAGGGCACTGAAGCTTTCTTT. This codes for CASSEVKGTEAFF.

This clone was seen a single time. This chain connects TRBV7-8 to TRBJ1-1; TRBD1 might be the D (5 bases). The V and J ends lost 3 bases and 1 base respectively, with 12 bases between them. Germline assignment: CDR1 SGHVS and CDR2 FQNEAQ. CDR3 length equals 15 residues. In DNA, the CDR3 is TGTGCCAGCAGCTTCGCCCCAGGGCAGAACACTGAAGCTTTCTTT. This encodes CASSFAPGQNTEAFF. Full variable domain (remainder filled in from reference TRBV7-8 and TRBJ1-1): GAGVSQSPRYKVAKRGQDVALRCDPISGHVSLFWYQQALGQGPEFLTYFQNEAQLDKSGLPSDRFFAERPEGSVSTLKIQRTQQEDSAVYLCASSFAPGQNTEAFFGQGTRLTVV.

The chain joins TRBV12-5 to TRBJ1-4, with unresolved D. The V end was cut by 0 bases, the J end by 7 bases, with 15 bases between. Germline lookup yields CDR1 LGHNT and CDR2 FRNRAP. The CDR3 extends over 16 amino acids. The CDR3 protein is CASGLVLGLGSEKLFF. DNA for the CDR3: TGTGCTAGTGGTTTGGTACTGGGCTTGGGGAGTGAAAAACTGTTTTTT.

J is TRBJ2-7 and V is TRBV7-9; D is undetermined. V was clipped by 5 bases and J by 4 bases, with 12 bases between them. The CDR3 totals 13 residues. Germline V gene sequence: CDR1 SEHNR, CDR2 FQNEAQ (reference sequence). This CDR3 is CASSLSYEYEQYF. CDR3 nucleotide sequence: TGTGCCAGCAGCCTTTCATACGAGTACGAGCAGTACTTC.

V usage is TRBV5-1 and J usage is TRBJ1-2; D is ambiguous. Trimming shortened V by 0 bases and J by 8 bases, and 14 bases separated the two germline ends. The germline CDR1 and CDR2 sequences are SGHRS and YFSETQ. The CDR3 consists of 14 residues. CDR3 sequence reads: CASSLGTTPIGYTF. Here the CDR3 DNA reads TGCGCCAGCAGCTTGGGGACGACCCCTATAGGCTACACCTTC.

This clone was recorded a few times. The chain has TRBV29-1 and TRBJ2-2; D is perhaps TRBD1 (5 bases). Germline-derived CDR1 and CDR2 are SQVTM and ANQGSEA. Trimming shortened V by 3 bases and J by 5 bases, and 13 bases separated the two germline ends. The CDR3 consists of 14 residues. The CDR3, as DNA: TGCAGCGTTGAGGGGCAGGGAAGGACCGGGGAGCTGTTTTTT. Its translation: CSVEGQGRTGELFF.

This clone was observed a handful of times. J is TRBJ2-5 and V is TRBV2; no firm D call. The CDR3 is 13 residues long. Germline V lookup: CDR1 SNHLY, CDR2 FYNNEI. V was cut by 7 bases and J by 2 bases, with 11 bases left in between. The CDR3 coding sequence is TGTGCCAGCATAGGGCTGGGACAAGAGACCCAGTACTTC. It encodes CASIGLGQETQYF. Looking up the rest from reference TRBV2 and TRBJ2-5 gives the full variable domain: EPEVTQTPSHQVTQMGQEVILRCVPISNHLYFYWYRQILGQKVEFLVSFYNNEISEKSEIFDDQFSVERPDGSNFTLKIRSTKLEDSAMYFCASIGLGQETQYFGPGTRLLVL.

CDR3 loop: CASSRAALSYEQYF. The CDR3 DNA follows: TGTGCCAGCTCCCGAGCAGCGCTCTCCTACGAGCAGTACTTC. The rearrangement links TRBV18 to TRBJ2-7; D remains unclear. The CDR3 is 14 residues long. The V and J ends lost 6 bases and 0 bases respectively, with 12 bases between them. Germline lookup yields CDR1 KGHSH and CDR2 LQKENI.

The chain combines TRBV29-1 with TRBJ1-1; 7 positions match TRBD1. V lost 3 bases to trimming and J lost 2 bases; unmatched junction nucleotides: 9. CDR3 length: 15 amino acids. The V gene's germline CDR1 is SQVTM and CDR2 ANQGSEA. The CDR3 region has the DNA TGCAGCGTTGACGAGGGGGCGGTACGAAACACTGAAGCTTTCTTT. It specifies CSVDEGAVRNTEAFF.

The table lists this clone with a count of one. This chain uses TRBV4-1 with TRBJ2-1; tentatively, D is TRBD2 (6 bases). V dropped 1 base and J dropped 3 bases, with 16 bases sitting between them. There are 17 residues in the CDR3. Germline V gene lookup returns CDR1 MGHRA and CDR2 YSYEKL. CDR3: CASSQGPLALHYNEQFF. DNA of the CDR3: TGCGCCAGCAGCCAAGGCCCCCTAGCGCTTCACTACAATGAGCAGTTCTTC.

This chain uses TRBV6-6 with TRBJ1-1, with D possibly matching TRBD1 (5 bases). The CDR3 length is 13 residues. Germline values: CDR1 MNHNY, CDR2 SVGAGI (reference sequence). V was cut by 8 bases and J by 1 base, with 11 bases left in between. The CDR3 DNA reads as TGTGCCAGCTACGAGCAGGGGAACACTGAAGCTTTCTTT. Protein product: CASYEQGNTEAFF.

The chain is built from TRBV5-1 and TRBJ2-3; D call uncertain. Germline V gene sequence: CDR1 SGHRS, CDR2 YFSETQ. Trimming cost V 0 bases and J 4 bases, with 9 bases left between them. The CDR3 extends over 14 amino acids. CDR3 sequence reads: CASSLDPGPDTQYF. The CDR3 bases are TGCGCCAGCAGCTTGGATCCGGGTCCAGATACGCAGTATTTT.

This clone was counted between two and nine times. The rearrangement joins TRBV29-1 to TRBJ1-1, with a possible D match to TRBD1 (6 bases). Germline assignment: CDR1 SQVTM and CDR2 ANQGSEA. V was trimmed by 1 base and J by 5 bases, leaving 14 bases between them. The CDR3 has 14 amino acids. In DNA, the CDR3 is TGCAGCGTTGAAGGGGGGGGGCCCGCAACTGAAGCTTTCTTT. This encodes CSVEGGGPATEAFF.

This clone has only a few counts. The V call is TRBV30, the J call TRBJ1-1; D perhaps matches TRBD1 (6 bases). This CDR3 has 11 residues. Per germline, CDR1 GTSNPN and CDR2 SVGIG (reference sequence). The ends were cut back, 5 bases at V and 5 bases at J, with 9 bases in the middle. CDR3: CAWGRGTEAFF. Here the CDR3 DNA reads TGTGCCTGGGGTAGGGGGACTGAAGCTTTCTTT.

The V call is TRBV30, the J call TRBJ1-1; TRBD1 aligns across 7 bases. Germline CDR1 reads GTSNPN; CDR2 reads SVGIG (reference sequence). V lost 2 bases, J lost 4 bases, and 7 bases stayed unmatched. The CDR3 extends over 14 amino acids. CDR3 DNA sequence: TGTGCCTGGAGTATCGGCCAGGGGGTCACTGAAGCTTTCTTT. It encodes CAWSIGQGVTEAFF.

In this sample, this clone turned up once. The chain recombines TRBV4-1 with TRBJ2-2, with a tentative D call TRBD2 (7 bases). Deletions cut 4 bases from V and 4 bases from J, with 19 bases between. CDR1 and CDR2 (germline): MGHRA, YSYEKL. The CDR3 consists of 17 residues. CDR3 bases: TGCGCCAGCAGCCCTGGTCTGGGGGGGGGCCTCACCGGGGAGCTGTTTTTT. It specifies CASSPGLGGGLTGELFF.

The CDR3 sequence is CASSPHPRGDTQYF. In DNA form, the CDR3 reads TGTGCCAGCAGCCCTCATCCCCGGGGAGATACGCAGTATTTT. The chain employs TRBV7-2 and TRBJ2-3, with TRBD2 as a possible D gene (5 bases). CDR3 length equals 14 residues. The V end lost 5 bases, the J end lost 5 bases, and 14 bases lay between the germline ends. CDR1 and CDR2 (germline): SGHTA, FQGNSA.

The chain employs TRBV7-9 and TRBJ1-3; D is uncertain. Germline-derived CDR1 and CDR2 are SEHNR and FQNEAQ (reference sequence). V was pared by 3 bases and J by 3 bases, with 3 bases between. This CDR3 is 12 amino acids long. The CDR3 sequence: CASSLGGNTIYF. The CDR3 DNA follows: TGTGCCAGCAGCTTGGGTGGAAACACCATATATTTT.

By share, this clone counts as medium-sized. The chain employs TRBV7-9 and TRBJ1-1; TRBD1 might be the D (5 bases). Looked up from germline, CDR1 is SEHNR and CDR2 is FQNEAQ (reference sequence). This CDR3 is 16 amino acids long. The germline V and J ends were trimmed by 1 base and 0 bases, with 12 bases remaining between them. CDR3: CASSLGRVTMNTEAFF. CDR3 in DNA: TGTGCCAGCAGCTTAGGCAGGGTGACAATGAACACTGAAGCTTTCTTT. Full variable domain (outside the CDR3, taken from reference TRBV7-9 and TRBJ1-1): DTGVSQNPRHKITKRGQNVTFRCDPISEHNRLYWYRQTLGQGPEFLTYFQNEAQLEKSRLLSDRFSAERPKGSFSTLEIQRTEQGDSAMYLCASSLGRVTMNTEAFFGQGTRLTVV.

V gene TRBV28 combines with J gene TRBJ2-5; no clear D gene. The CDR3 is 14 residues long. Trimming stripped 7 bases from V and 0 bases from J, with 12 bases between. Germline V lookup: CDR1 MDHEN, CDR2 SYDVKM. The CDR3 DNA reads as TGTGCCAGCACCTCAACAGCGAACCAAGAGACCCAGTACTTC. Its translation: CASTSTANQETQYF.

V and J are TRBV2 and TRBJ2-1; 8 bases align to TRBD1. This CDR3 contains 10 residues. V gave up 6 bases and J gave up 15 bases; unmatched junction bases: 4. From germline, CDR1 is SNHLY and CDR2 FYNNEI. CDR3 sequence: CASRGTGSFF. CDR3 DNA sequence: TGTGCCAGCAGAGGGACAGGTTCGTTCTTC. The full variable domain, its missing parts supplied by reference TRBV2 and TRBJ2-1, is EPEVTQTPSHQVTQMGQEVILRCVPISNHLYFYWYRQILGQKVEFLVSFYNNEISEKSEIFDDQFSVERPDGSNFTLKIRSTKLEDSAMYFCASRGTGSFFGPGTRLTVL.

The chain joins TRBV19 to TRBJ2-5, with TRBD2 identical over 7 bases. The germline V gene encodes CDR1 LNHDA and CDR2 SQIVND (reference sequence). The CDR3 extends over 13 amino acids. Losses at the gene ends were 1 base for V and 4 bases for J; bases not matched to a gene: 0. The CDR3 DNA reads TGTGCCAGTAGTATAGGGGGGGGAGAGACCCAGTACTTC. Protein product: CASSIGGGETQYF.

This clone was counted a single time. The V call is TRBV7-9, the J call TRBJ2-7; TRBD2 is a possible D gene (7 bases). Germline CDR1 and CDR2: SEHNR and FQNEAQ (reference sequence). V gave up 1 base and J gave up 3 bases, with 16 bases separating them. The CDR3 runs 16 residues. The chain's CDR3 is CASSLGGGAGSYEQYF. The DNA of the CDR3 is TGTGCCAGCAGCTTAGGAGGGGGGGCAGGGAGCTACGAGCAGTACTTC.

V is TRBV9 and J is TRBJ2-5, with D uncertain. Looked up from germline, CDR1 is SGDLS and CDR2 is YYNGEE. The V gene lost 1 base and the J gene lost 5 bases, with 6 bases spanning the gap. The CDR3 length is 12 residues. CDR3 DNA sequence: TGTGCCAGCAGCGTAACCGGGGAGACCCAGTACTTC. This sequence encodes CASSVTGETQYF. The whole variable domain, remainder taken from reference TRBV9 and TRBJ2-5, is DSGVTQTPKHLITATGQRVTLRCSPRSGDLSVYWYQQSLDQGLQFLIQYYNGEERAKGNILERFSAQQFPDLHSELNLSSLELGDSALYFCASSVTGETQYFGPGTRLLVL.

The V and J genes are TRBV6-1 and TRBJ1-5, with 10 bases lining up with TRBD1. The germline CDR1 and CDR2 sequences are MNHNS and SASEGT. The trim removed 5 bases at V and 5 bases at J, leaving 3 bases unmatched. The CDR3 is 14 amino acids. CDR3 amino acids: CASSRQGADQPQHF. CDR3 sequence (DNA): TGTGCCAGCAGTAGACAGGGGGCTGATCAGCCCCAGCATTTT.

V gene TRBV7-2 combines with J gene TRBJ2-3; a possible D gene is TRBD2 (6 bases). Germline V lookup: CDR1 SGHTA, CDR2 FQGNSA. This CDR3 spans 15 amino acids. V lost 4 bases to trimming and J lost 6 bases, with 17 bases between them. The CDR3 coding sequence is TGTGCCAGCAGCTATCAACTAGCTAAGGCGGATACGCAGTATTTT. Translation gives CASSYQLAKADTQYF.

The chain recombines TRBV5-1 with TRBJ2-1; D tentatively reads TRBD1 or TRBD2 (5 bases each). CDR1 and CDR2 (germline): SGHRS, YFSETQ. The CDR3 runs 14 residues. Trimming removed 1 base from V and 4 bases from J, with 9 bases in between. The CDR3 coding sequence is TGCGCCAGCAGCTTGAGAGGGGTATACAATGAGCAGTTCTTC. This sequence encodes CASSLRGVYNEQFF.

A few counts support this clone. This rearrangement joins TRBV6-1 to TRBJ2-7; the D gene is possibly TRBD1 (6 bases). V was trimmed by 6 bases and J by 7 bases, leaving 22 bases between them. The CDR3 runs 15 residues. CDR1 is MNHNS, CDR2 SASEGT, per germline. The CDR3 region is CASRPPQGRGREQYF. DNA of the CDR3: TGTGCCAGCAGGCCCCCACAGGGACGAGGGAGAGAGCAGTACTTC.

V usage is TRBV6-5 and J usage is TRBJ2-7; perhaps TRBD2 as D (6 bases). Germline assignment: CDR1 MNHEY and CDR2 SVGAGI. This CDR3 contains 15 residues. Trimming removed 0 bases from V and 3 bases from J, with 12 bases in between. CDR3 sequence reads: CASSYSEGPNYEQYF. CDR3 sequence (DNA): TGTGCCAGCAGTTACTCGGAGGGACCCAACTACGAGCAGTACTTC.